A single T cell receptor (beta chain) is shown here with its context. Its antigen is currently unknown. The data were taken from a study of CD8+ T cells in alopecia areata. Overall study context: A regimen of oral tofacitinib, 5 to 10 mg twice daily, was given to treated patients. Using the percentage of affected scalp area, treated patients' severity was scored.

Study-wide points: Alphabeta T cells residing in normal skin are also sequenced in scalp samples.

Treatment denoted: oral pan-JAK inhibitor, 5-10 mg twice daily. Collected material from alopecia areata patients comprised lesional scalp punch biopsies and peripheral blood. Extracted RNA was reverse transcribed, and the resulting cDNA served as sequencing template. Only in-frame clones appear in the TCRdb table, and some are missing; sequencing was by immunoSEQ multiplex PCR. The sample consists of 95,000 to 100,000 clones, roughly three fifths of them appearing once. This CDR3 has 16 residues. Between the trimmed V and J ends, which lost 5 bases and 2 bases, there was a span of 19 bases. Germline-derived CDR1 and CDR2 are SGHVS and FQNEAQ.

The rearrangement uses TRBV7-8 and TRBJ2-7; D may be TRBD1 (5 bases). The sequence came from a human donor with alopecia areata. Sequences were derived from CD8+ T cells sorted from blood, sampled at approximately week 60, from a patient treated with tofacitinib. CDR3 sequence (DNA): TGTGCCAGCAGCCCGAGACGTCAGGGCTCGGCCTACGAGCAGTACTTC. This translates into CASSPRRQGSAYEQYF.